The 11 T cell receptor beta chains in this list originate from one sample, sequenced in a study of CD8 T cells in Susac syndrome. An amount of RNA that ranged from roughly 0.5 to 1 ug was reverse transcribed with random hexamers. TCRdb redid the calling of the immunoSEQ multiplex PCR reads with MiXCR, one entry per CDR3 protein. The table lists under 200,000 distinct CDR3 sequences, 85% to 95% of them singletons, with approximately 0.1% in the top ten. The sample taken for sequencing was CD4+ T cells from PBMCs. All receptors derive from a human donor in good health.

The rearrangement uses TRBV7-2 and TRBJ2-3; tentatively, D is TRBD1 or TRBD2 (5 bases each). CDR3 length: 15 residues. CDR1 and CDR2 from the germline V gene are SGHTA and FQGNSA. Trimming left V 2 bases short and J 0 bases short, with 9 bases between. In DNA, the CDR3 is TGTGCCAGCAGCTTATGGGGCGGGAGCACAGATACGCAGTATTTT. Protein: CASSLWGGSTDTQYF.

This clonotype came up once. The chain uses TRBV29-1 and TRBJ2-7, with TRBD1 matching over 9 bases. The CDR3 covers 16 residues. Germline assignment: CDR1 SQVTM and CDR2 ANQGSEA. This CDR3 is CRGTGKATERSYEQYV. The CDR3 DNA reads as TGCAGAGGGACAGGGAAGGCTACCGAACGGTCCTACGAGCAGTACGTC.

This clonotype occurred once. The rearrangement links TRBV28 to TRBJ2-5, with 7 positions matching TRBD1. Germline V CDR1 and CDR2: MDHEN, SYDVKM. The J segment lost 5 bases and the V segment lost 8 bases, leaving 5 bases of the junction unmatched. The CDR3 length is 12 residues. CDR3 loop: CASHRGRETQYF. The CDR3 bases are TGTGCCAGCCACAGGGGACGGGAGACCCAGTACTTC.

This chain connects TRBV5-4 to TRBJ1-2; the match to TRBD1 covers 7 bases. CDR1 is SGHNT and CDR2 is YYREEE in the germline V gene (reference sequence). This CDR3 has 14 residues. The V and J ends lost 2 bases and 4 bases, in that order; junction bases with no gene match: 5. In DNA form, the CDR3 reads TGTGCCAGCAGCTTTGGACAGGCAAGCTATGGCTACACCTTC. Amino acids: CASSFGQASYGYTF.

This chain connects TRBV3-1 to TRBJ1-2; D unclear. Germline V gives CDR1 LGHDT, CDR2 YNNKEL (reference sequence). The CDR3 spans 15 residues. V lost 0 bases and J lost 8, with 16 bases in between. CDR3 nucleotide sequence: TGTGCCAGCAGCCAAGATCTTGCGGGAGGACGAGGCTACACCTTC. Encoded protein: CASSQDLAGGRGYTF.

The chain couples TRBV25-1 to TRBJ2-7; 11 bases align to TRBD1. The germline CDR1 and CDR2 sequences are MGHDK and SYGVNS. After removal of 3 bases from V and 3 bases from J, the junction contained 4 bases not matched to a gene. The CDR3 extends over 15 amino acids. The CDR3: CASSDPGTGGYEQYF. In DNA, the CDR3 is TGTGCCAGCAGTGATCCCGGGACAGGGGGCTACGAGCAGTACTTC.

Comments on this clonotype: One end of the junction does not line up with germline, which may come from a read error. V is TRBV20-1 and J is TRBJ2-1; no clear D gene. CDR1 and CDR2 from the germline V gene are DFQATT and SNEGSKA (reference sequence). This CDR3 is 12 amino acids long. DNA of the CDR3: TGCAGTGCTGGAGACTGGGCCCTGGAGCAGTTCTTC. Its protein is CSAGDWALEQFF.

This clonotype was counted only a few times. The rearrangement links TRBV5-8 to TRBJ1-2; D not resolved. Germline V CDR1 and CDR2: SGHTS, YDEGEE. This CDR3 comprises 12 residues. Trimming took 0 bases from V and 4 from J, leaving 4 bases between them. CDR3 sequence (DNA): TGTGCCAGCAGCTTGGTCCTCTATGGCTACACCTTC. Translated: CASSLVLYGYTF. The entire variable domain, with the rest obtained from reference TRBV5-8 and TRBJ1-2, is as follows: EAGVTQSPTHLIKTRGQQATLRCSPISGHTSVYWYQQALGLGLQFLLWYDEGEERNRGNFPPRFSGRQFPNYSSELNVNALELEDSALYLCASSLVLYGYTFGSGTRLTVV.

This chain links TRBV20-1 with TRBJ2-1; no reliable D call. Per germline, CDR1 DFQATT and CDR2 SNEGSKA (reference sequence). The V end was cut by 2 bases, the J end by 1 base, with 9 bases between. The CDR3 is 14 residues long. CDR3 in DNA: TGCAGTGCTAGACGGACCAGATCCTACAATGAGCAGTTCTTC. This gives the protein CSARRTRSYNEQFF.

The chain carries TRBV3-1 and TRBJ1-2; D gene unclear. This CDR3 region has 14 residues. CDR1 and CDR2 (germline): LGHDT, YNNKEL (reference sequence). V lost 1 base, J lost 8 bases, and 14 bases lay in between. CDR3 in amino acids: CASSQAVGSSGYTF. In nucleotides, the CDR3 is TGTGCCAGCAGCCAAGCGGTAGGGAGTAGCGGCTACACCTTC.

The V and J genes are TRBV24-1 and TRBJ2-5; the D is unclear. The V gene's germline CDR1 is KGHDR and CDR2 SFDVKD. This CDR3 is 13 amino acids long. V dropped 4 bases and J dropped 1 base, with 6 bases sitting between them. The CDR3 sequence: CATSEGSQETQYF. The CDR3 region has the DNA TGTGCCACCAGTGAGGGATCCCAAGAGACCCAGTACTTC.